These 23 T cell receptor beta chains share one sample of origin, sequenced in a study of blood T cell repertoires in COVID-19. Only in-frame clones appear in the TCRdb table, and some are missing; sequencing was by immunoSEQ multiplex PCR. The sample consists of about 190,000 clones, approximately 77% of them appearing once. The sequenced material came from peripheral blood. The receptors come from a woman older than 75 with active or convalescent COVID-19.

V is TRBV6-4 and J is TRBJ2-3, with D perhaps matching TRBD1 (6 bases). The CDR3 covers 16 residues. Per germline, CDR1 MRHNA and CDR2 SNTAGT. The V and J ends lost 4 bases and 1 base respectively, with 15 bases between them. CDR3 region: CASSAHTGSGTDTQYF. The CDR3 nucleotides are TGTGCCAGCAGTGCCCACACAGGGTCCGGCACAGATACGCAGTATTTT.

The V gene is TRBV25-1, the J gene TRBJ1-2; 7 bases agree with TRBD1. CDR3 length: 14 amino acids. Trimming at V came to 3 bases and at J to 7 bases, leaving 8 bases not matched to a gene. Germline assignment: CDR1 MGHDK and CDR2 SYGVNS. The CDR3: CASSDVRQGGGYTF. CDR3 DNA: TGTGCCAGCAGTGACGTCAGACAGGGTGGTGGCTACACCTTC.

The chain combines TRBV5-1 with TRBJ2-7, with 10 nucleotides matching TRBD1. The trim removed 4 bases at V and 4 bases at J, leaving 5 bases unmatched. Germline-derived CDR1 and CDR2 are SGHRS and YFSETQ. There are 14 residues in the CDR3. This chain's CDR3 is CASSVDRGVYEQYF. CDR3 sequence (DNA): TGCGCCAGCAGCGTGGACAGGGGGGTGTACGAGCAGTACTTC.

This clone came up a few times. The chain combines TRBV30 with TRBJ2-7; perhaps TRBD2 as D (5 bases). Per germline, CDR1 GTSNPN and CDR2 SVGIG (reference sequence). This CDR3 is built from 12 residues. Trimming shortened V by 3 bases and J by 2 bases, and 8 bases separated the two germline ends. DNA of the CDR3: TGTGCCTGGAGGCGGGCTACCTACGAGCAGTACTTC. Its translation is CAWRRATYEQYF.

This clone was detected once. The chain joins TRBV11-2 to TRBJ2-1; D might be TRBD2 (6 bases). V lost 1 base to trimming and J lost 0 bases, with 10 bases between them. The CDR3 covers 16 residues. The V gene's germline CDR1 is SGHAT and CDR2 FQNNGV. CDR3 residues: CASSLVWRGSYNEQFF. In nucleotides, the CDR3 is TGTGCCAGCAGCTTAGTGTGGAGGGGCTCCTACAATGAGCAGTTCTTC.

The chain couples TRBV7-9 to TRBJ2-1; 7 bases match TRBD2. Per the germline V gene, CDR1 is SEHNR and CDR2 is FQNEAQ (reference sequence). This CDR3 has 15 residues. The V gene end was trimmed by 2 bases and the J gene end by 5 bases; junction bases not matched to a gene: 6. The CDR3 region has the DNA TGTGCCAGCAGCTTACAGGGACTACTAAACAATGAGCAGTTCTTC. Its protein is CASSLQGLLNNEQFF.

The DNA of the CDR3 is TGTGCCACCAGCAGACGGGAGCCCCTATACGAGCAGTACTTC. This gives the protein CATSRREPLYEQYF. The rearrangement uses TRBV15 and TRBJ2-7, with D possibly TRBD2 on 6 matching bases. Trimming shortened V by 2 bases and J by 4 bases, and 12 bases separated the two germline ends. The CDR3 totals 14 residues. Per the germline V gene, CDR1 is LNHNV and CDR2 is YYDKDF (reference sequence).

The CDR3 coding sequence is TGTGCCAGCAGTTACGATTGGGAGATTAGTGAGCAGTTCTTC. Its translation is CASSYDWEISEQFF. This chain uses TRBV6-5 with TRBJ2-1; possible D gene TRBD2, 5 bases. Germline loops: CDR1 MNHEY, CDR2 SVGAGI. The CDR3 extends over 14 amino acids. The V end lost 2 bases, the J end lost 9 bases, and 14 bases lay between the germline ends.

CDR3 DNA: TGTGCCACCAGCAGATCTTGGGGGGACAATGAGCAGTTCTTC. Translated, it gives CATSRSWGDNEQFF. The chain carries TRBV15 and TRBJ2-1, with D possibly TRBD2 on 6 matching bases. CDR1 LNHNV and CDR2 YYDKDF come from the germline V gene (reference sequence). This CDR3 comprises 14 residues. Trimming removed 2 bases from V and 5 bases from J, with 10 bases in between.

The V gene is TRBV28, the J gene TRBJ1-1; 7 positions match TRBD1. V lost 3 bases, J lost 4 bases, and 8 bases stayed unmatched. Germline V lookup: CDR1 MDHEN, CDR2 SYDVKM. The CDR3 spans 15 residues. The CDR3 protein is CASSLTGSGGTEAFF. CDR3 nucleotides: TGTGCCAGCAGTTTGACGGGGTCAGGGGGCACTGAAGCTTTCTTT.

V and J are TRBV12-5 and TRBJ2-7, with 10 nucleotides matching TRBD2. Trimming cost V 3 bases and J 6 bases; bases outside gene matches: 8. The CDR3 sequence is 15 residues long. Germline-derived CDR1 and CDR2 are LGHNT and FRNRAP. CDR3 nucleotides: TGTGCTAGTGGTTTATCCGGGACTAGCGCTCCCGAGCAGTACTTC. The encoded protein is CASGLSGTSAPEQYF.

This clone was seen only once. The chain has TRBV5-4 and TRBJ2-1; the D gene is possibly TRBD2 (5 bases). CDR1 SGHNT and CDR2 YYREEE come from the germline V gene (reference sequence). V lost 4 bases to trimming and J lost 3 bases, with 11 bases between them. The CDR3 totals 14 residues. CDR3 sequence: CASSDYTSYNEQFF. CDR3 DNA sequence: TGTGCCAGCAGCGACTATACTAGCTACAATGAGCAGTTCTTC.

The rearrangement links TRBV15 to TRBJ2-7; no clear D. The length of the CDR3 is 14 residues. Germline V lookup: CDR1 LNHNV, CDR2 YYDKDF (reference sequence). The V end lost 0 bases, the J end lost 3 bases, and 9 bases lay between the germline ends. CDR3 region: CATSRDRAVYEQYF. The CDR3 bases are TGTGCCACCAGCAGAGATCGAGCTGTCTACGAGCAGTACTTC.

The chain uses TRBV5-1 and TRBJ2-3, with 7 bases aligning to TRBD1. This CDR3 contains 15 residues. In germline, CDR1 is SGHRS, CDR2 YFSETQ. Trimming removed 2 bases from V and 5 bases from J; junction bases left unmatched: 8. The CDR3 is CASSLGTERGDTQYF. The CDR3 coding sequence is TGCGCCAGCAGCTTAGGGACAGAGCGTGGAGATACGCAGTATTTT.

This chain uses TRBV12-3 or TRBV12-4 with TRBJ1-2; a weak D match, TRBD1 (6 bases). V was cut by 7 bases and J by 4 bases, with 13 bases left in between. CDR3 length: 13 amino acids. CDR3 sequence: CASTDQGSYGYTF. The CDR3 DNA follows: TGTGCCAGCACCGACCAGGGGTCCTATGGCTACACCTTC.

The chain joins TRBV19 to TRBJ1-6; tentatively, D is TRBD1 (5 bases). Looked up from germline, CDR1 is LNHDA and CDR2 is SQIVND (reference sequence). V lost 7 bases and J 8 bases, leaving 9 bases between the germline ends. The CDR3 is 12 residues long. For the CDR3, the DNA is TGTGCCAGTAACCTCAGGGATTCACCCCTCCACTTT. It translates to CASNLRDSPLHF.

V gene TRBV5-1 combines with J gene TRBJ2-7, with 8 positions matching TRBD1. Per germline, CDR1 SGHRS and CDR2 YFSETQ. V lost 4 bases, J lost 1 base, and 7 bases stayed unmatched. The CDR3 totals 15 residues. This CDR3 is CASSDGTGESYEQYF. Here the CDR3 DNA reads TGCGCCAGCAGCGATGGGACAGGAGAATCCTACGAGCAGTACTTC. Full variable domain (missing parts from reference TRBV5-1 and TRBJ2-7): KAGVTQTPRYLIKTRGQQVTLSCSPISGHRSVSWYQQTPGQGLQFLFEYFSETQRNKGNFPGRFSGRQFSNSRSEMNVSTLELGDSALYLCASSDGTGESYEQYFGPGTRLTVT.

V is TRBV6-5 and J is TRBJ1-2; D gene uncertain. The CDR3 length is 13 residues. V was cut by 2 bases and J by 0 bases, with 4 bases left in between. Germline V gene sequence: CDR1 MNHEY, CDR2 SVGAGI. The DNA for the CDR3 is TGTGCCAGCAGTTACCTCGCTAACTATGGCTACACCTTC. This encodes CASSYLANYGYTF.

V is TRBV3-1 (or the pseudogene TRBV3-2) and J is TRBJ2-5; D gene uncertain. Germline CDR1 and CDR2: LGHDT and YNNKEL (reference sequence). V lost 0 bases and J 5 bases, leaving 10 bases between the germline ends. The CDR3 covers 14 residues. CDR3 bases: TGTGCCAGCAGCCAAGATTGGCTCGTCGAGACCCAGTACTTC. Its protein is CASSQDWLVETQYF.

The rearrangement uses TRBV13 and TRBJ2-5, with 10 positions matching TRBD2. The ends lost 1 base at V and 0 bases at J; junction bases unmatched: 11. The CDR3 has 19 amino acids. Germline V gene data show CDR1 as PRHDT and CDR2 as FYEKMQ (reference sequence). The CDR3 reads CASSLVWFASGRDQETQYF. CDR3 DNA: TGTGCCAGCAGCTTAGTGTGGTTCGCCAGCGGGAGGGACCAAGAGACCCAGTACTTC.

This clone was observed once. J is TRBJ2-7 and V is TRBV18; 12 nucleotides line up with TRBD1. With 3 bases clipped from V and 7 bases from J, the junction kept 10 bases outside the gene matches. CDR1 and CDR2 (germline): KGHSH, LQKENI. The CDR3 is 16 residues long. The CDR3 protein is CASSPIPGQGAGEQYF. CDR3 nucleotides: TGTGCCAGCTCACCCATTCCGGGACAGGGGGCAGGGGAGCAGTACTTC.

The chain combines TRBV5-1 with TRBJ1-1, with D hard to call. The CDR3 consists of 14 residues. The V and J ends lost 4 bases and 4 bases respectively, with 14 bases between them. Per germline, CDR1 SGHRS and CDR2 YFSETQ. The CDR3 loop reads CASSISSPGTEAFF. CDR3 coding DNA: TGCGCCAGCAGCATTTCAAGTCCCGGCACTGAAGCTTTCTTT.

The chain has TRBV20-1 and TRBJ2-7; 10 bases fit TRBD1. CDR1 is DFQATT, CDR2 SNEGSKA, per germline (reference sequence). CDR3 length: 11 amino acids. The V segment lost 5 bases and the J segment 7 bases; nucleotides outside the gene matches: 2. CDR3: CSARTGGEQYF. CDR3 DNA sequence: TGCAGTGCTCGGACAGGGGGGGAGCAGTACTTC.